This T cell receptor (beta chain) was recorded in a study of cytomegalovirus exposure and HLA in healthy donors. Study-wide points: Beyond CMV serostatus, there was no information to go on about immune exposure. Most likely, a cluster of highly shared sequence variants arose as a sequencing artifact.

The V and J ends lost 9 bases and 5 bases, in that order; junction bases with no gene match: 7. In germline, CDR1 is SGHVS, CDR2 FNYEAQ. The CDR3 consists of 13 residues. With 60 Vbeta and 13 Jbeta primers, the PCR was carried out. Sequencing used immunoSEQ multiplex PCR; TCRdb keeps in-frame clones, though not all of them. The sample contains about 73,000 clones, about 81% of which appear only once. About this clone itself: The target antigen is unknown.

V gene TRBV7-6 combines with J gene TRBJ2-7; 10 bases are shared with TRBD1. The TCR comes from a man aged 65 to 79 in good health and CMV-seronegative. The specimen sequenced was PBMCs. CDR3 sequence (DNA): TGTGCCAGTTCGGGACAGGGGTTTAACGAGCAGTACTTC. Translation: CASSGQGFNEQYF.